The clone carrying this T cell receptor (beta chain) was detected only a few times. What it binds is unknown. Gene names and germline refer to mouse. The data are from a study of CD8+ T cells in alopecia areata. Turning to the study itself: Grafting placed skin from approximately 6-12-month-old C3H/HeJ donors with spontaneous alopecia onto approximately 6-11-week-old female C3H/HeJ mice.

Cells from pooled cutaneous lymph nodes were sorted by CD4, CD8alpha, NKG2D, NKG2ACE and other markers. Whole-study results and caveats: Patients shared TCRs less clearly than mice did, possibly for HLA-related reasons.

Reverse transcribed after extraction, RNA yielded cDNA as the sequencing template. Some clones are missing from TCRdb's copy, which holds only in-frame ones; the method was immunoSEQ multiplex PCR. The sample counts over 250,000 clones, none seen once; the ten largest own 1.2%. This clonotype originated in a C3H/HeJ mouse with alopecia areata. This mouse strain has H2-k as its MHC haplotype. Material for sequencing was CD4+ T cells sorted from a lymph node.

The covered CDR3 bases are TGTGCCAGCAGTGGGGACAGCTCAAACACA. Translated, it gives CASSGDSSNT. The complete CDR3 sequence is CASSGDSSNTEVFF. The V and J genes are TRBV13-1 and TRBJ1-1; 7 nucleotides line up with TRBD1. The read comes to an end 4 residues before the CDR3 does, leaving the germline J gene to fill in the end. The length of the CDR3 is 14 residues. J gave up 0 bases and V 3 bases, and 2 bases lay outside the gene matches. Germline CDR1 NSHNY, CDR2 SYGAGN.